This record looks at one T cell receptor beta chain sequence and its context. Looked up from germline, CDR1 is GTSNPN and CDR2 is SVGIG (reference sequence). The CDR3 has 15 amino acids. Deletions cut 0 bases from V and 1 base from J, with 12 bases between. The data were taken from a study of blood T cell repertoires in COVID-19. Study information: Sites across the United States, Italy and Spain contributed samples from acute and convalescent COVID-19. Nucleic acid was either cDNA or gDNA, and it came from T cells, B-cell-depleted T cells, or PBMCs.

Per the authors' pipeline: The assay estimated nucleated cells by amplifying reference gene primers. Profiling relied on immunoSEQ multiplex PCR, and the TCRdb table lists in-frame clones only, not all of them. V, J and clone size are those of that table, while D and trimming were read from the DNA. The sample consists of around 140,000 clones, around 89% of them appearing once. Sequences were obtained from peripheral blood. This chain joins TRBV30 and TRBJ1-1, with a tentative D call TRBD1 (5 bases). The TCR originated in a man in his 60s with active or convalescent COVID-19. The DNA of the CDR3 is TGTGCCTGGAGTGTACTGGGGGGTACGAACACTGAAGCTTTCTTT. Amino acids: CAWSVLGGTNTEAFF.